The clone carrying this T cell receptor (beta chain) occurred once. What it binds is unknown. Libraries were prepared by immunoSEQ multiplex PCR; TCRdb keeps only in-frame clonotypes and omits some of them. The sample lists tens of thousands of clones; over 65% were seen once. This entry is derived from a study of OX40 agonist ivuxolimab in advanced cancers. Study as a whole: The dose of intravenous ivuxolimab that patients received every 2 weeks ranged from 0.01 to 10 mg/kg. Findings of the study overall: Low normalized T-cell clonal expansion was also seen in some nonresponders. At 0.1 to 3.0 mg/kg and by week 6, CD4+ and CD8+ T cells in the blood had expanded clonally.

Germline V lookup: CDR1 SGDLS, CDR2 YYNGEE. Trimming took 3 bases from V and 2 from J; bases not matched to a gene: 6. The CDR3 covers 15 residues. Sequencing used CD4+ or CD8+ T cells sorted from blood, obtained in a trial of the OX40 agonist ivuxolimab. The source of this sequence is an adult with an advanced solid tumor such as melanoma, head and neck, liver or kidney cancer. This chain links TRBV9 with TRBJ2-3, with 7 bases that match TRBD1. The CDR3 here is CASSDTGVLTDTQYF. DNA of the CDR3: TGTGCCAGCAGCGATACAGGGGTCCTCACAGATACGCAGTATTTT.